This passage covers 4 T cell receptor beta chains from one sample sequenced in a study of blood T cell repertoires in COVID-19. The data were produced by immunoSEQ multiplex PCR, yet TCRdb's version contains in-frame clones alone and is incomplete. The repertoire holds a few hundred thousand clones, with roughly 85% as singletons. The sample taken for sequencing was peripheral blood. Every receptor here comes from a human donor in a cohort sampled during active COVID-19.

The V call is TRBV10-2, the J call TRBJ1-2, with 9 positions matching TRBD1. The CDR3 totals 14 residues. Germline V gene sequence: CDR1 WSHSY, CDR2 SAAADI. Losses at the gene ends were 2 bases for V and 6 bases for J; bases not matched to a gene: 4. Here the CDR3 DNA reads TGCGCCAGCAGTGAGCGGACAGGGGCCAATGGCTACACCTTC. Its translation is CASSERTGANGYTF.

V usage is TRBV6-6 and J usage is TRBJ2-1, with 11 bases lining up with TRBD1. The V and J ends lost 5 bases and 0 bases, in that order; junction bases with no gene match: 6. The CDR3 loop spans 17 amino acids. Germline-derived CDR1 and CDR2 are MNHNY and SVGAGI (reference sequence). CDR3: CASSRTGGTFSYNEQFF. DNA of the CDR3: TGTGCCAGCAGTCGGACAGGGGGCACCTTCTCCTACAATGAGCAGTTCTTC.

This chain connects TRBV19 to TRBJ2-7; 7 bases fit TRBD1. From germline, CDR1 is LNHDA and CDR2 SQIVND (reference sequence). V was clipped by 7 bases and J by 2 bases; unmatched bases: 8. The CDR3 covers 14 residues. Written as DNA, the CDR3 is TGTGCCAGTAAGGACAGGAAGCAACCCTACGAGCAGTACTTC. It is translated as CASKDRKQPYEQYF.

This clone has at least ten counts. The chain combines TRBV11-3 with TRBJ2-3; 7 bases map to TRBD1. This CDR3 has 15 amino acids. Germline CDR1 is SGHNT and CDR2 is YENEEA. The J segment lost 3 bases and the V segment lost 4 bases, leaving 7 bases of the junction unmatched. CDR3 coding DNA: TGTGCCAGCAGCTCACAGGGGTTTCAGACAGATACGCAGTATTTT. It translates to CASSSQGFQTDTQYF.